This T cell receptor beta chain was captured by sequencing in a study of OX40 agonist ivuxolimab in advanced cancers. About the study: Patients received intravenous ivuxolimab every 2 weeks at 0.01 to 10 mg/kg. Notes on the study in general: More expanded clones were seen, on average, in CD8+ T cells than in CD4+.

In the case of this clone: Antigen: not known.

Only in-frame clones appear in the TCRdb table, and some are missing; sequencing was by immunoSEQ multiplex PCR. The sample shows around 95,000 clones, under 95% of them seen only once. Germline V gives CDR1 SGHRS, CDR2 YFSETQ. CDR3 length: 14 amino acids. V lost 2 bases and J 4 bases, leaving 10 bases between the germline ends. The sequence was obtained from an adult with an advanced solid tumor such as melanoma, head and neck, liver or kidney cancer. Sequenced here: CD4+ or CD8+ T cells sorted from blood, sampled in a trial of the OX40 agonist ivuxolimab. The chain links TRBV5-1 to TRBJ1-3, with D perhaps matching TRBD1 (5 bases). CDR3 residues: CASSFREGGNTIYF. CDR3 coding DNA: TGCGCCAGCAGCTTCAGGGAGGGAGGAAACACCATATATTTT.